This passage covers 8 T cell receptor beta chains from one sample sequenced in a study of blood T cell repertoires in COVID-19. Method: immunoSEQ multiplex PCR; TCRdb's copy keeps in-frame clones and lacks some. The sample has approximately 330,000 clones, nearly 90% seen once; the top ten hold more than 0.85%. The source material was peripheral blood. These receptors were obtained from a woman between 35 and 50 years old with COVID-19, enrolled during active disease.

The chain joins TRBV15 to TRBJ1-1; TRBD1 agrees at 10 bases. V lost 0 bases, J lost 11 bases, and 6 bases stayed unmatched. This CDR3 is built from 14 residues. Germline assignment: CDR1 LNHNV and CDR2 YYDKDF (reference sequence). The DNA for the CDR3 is TGTGCCACCAGCAGAGACAGGACAGGGGGTTGGGCTTTCTTT. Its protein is CATSRDRTGGWAFF. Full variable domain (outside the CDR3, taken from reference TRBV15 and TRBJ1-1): DAMVIQNPRYQVTQFGKPVTLSCSQTLNHNVMYWYQQKSSQAPKLLFHYYDKDFNNEADTPDNFQSRRPNTSFCFLDIRSPGLGDTAMYLCATSRDRTGGWAFFGQGTRLTVV.

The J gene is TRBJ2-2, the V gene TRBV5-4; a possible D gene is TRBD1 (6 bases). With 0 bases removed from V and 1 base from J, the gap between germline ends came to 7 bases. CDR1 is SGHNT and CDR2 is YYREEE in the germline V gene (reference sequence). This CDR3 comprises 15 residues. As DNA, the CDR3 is TGTGCCAGCAGCTTGGAACAGGGGAACACCGGGGAGCTGTTTTTT. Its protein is CASSLEQGNTGELFF. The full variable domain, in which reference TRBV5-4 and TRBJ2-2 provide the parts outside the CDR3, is ETGVTQSPTHLIKTRGQQVTLRCSSQSGHNTVSWYQQALGQGPQFIFQYYREEENGRGNFPPRFSGLQFPNYSSELNVNALELDDSALYLCASSLEQGNTGELFFGEGSRLTVL.

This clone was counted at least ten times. The CDR3 here is CASSEGQGAQETQYF. CDR3 nucleotide sequence: TGTGCCAGCAGTGAAGGACAGGGGGCTCAAGAGACCCAGTACTTC. The chain links TRBV6-4 to TRBJ2-5; TRBD1 matches at 11 bases. The germline gives CDR1 MRHNA, CDR2 SNTAGT. The ends lost 3 bases at V and 2 bases at J; junction bases unmatched: 2. The CDR3 consists of 15 residues.

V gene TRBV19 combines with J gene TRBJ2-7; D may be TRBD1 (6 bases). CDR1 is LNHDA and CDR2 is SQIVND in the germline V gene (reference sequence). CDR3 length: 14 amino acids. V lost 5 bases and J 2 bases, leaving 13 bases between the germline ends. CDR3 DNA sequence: TGTGCCAGTAGTTCAAGGACAGTTCCCTACGAGCAGTACTTC. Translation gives CASSSRTVPYEQYF.

This CDR3 reads CASSLSGAGGYTF. CDR3 DNA sequence: TGTGCCAGCAGTTTATCTGGGGCTGGCGGCTACACCTTC. The J gene is TRBJ1-2, the V gene TRBV27, with a tentative D call TRBD1 (5 bases). Germline values: CDR1 MNHEY, CDR2 SMNVEV (reference sequence). CDR3 length: 13 amino acids. Trimming removed 0 bases at V and 8 bases at J, with 10 bases between.

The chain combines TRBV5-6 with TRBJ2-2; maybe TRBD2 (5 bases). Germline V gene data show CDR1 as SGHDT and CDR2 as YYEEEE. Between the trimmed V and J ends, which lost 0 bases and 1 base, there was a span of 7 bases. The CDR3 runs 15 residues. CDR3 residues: CASSLGGMNTGELFF. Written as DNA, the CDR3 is TGTGCCAGCAGCTTGGGAGGGATGAACACCGGGGAGCTGTTTTTT.

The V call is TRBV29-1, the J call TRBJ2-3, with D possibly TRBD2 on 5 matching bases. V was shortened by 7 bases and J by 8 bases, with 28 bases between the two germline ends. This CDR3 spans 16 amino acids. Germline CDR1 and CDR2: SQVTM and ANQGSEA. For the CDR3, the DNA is TGCAGCGGCTGGGTTACTAGTTCCATCGTCGATCCTACGCAGTATTTT. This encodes CSGWVTSSIVDPTQYF.

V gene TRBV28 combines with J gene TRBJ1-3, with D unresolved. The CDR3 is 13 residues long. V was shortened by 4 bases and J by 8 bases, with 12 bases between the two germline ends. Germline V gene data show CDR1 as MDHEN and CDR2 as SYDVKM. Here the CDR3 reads CASSSGGIHTIYF. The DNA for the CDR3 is TGTGCCAGCAGTTCCGGAGGGATACACACCATATATTTT.